A single sample is the source of the 17 T cell receptor beta chains below, sequenced in a study of early T cells in non-severe SARS-CoV-2 infection. TCRdb passed the 5' RACE reads through MiXCR, listing each CDR3 protein once. In the table there are about 30,000 distinct CDR3 sequences, 5.8% of which are singletons. Sequencing input: whole blood. The receptors here all came from an adult who was a healthcare worker with PCR-confirmed SARS-CoV-2 infection or an uninfected control (not recorded which).

This clonotype was seen at least ten times. The chain has TRBV29-1 and TRBJ1-2; 9 positions agree with TRBD1. Germline V gene sequence: CDR1 SQVTM, CDR2 ANQGSEA. This CDR3 region has 14 residues. Losses at the gene ends were 6 bases for V and 4 bases for J; bases not matched to a gene: 9. CDR3 residues: CSVLRQGGGYGYTF. DNA of the CDR3: TGCAGCGTCCTAAGACAGGGGGGTGGCTATGGCTACACCTTC.

At least ten counts were recorded for this clonotype. This chain links TRBV11-2 with TRBJ2-3; D may be TRBD1 (5 bases). CDR1 and CDR2 (germline): SGHAT, FQNNGV. The CDR3 covers 15 residues. Trimming cost V 1 base and J 2 bases, with 10 bases left between them. The chain's CDR3 is CASSLGRAPTDTQYF. In DNA, the CDR3 is TGTGCCAGCAGCTTAGGCAGGGCCCCCACAGATACGCAGTATTTT.

This clonotype was recorded at least ten times. The chain is built from TRBV20-1 and TRBJ2-1; tentative D call: TRBD2 (6 bases). The germline gives CDR1 DFQATT, CDR2 SNEGSKA (reference sequence). The V and J ends lost 0 bases and 0 bases respectively, with 9 bases between them. This CDR3 comprises 15 residues. This CDR3 reads CSARDLASSYNEQFF. The CDR3 nucleotides are TGCAGTGCTAGAGATCTAGCGAGCTCCTACAATGAGCAGTTCTTC.

This clonotype was detected ten times or more. The genes are TRBV20-1 and TRBJ2-1, with TRBD2 matching 9 bases. The junction had 8 bases not matched to a gene; V was cut back by 6 bases and J by 5 bases. Germline-derived CDR1 and CDR2 are DFQATT and SNEGSKA (reference sequence). This CDR3 comprises 14 residues. The chain's CDR3 is CSAPGLALNNEQFF. The CDR3 DNA follows: TGCAGTGCGCCCGGACTAGCGCTGAACAATGAGCAGTTCTTC.

This clonotype was counted many times. This rearrangement joins TRBV7-9 to TRBJ2-5; TRBD1 aligns across 8 bases. CDR1 and CDR2 (germline): SEHNR, FQNEAQ (reference sequence). The CDR3 has 17 amino acids. With V trimmed by 5 bases and J by 2 bases, 13 bases remained unmatched. CDR3 residues: CASSPPFEGQDQETQYF. The CDR3 nucleotides are TGTGCCAGCAGCCCGCCCTTCGAGGGACAGGATCAAGAGACCCAGTACTTC.

At least ten counts were recorded for this clonotype. The gene calls are TRBV6-1 and TRBJ2-5, with TRBD1 matching 9 bases. The V gene's germline CDR1 is MNHNS and CDR2 SASEGT. J was trimmed by 2 bases and V by 6 bases; bases with no gene match: 10. The CDR3 length is 16 residues. The CDR3 here is CASSTVTGTGQETQYF. CDR3 DNA: TGTGCCAGCAGCACCGTTACCGGGACAGGGCAAGAGACCCAGTACTTC.

This clonotype was detected many times. The chain employs TRBV6-6 and TRBJ1-5; D is unresolved. The CDR3 consists of 16 residues. Trimming removed 3 bases at V and 0 bases at J, with 12 bases between. Germline CDR1 and CDR2: MNHNY and SVGAGI (reference sequence). The CDR3 loop is CASSYGGLPSNQPQHF. The DNA for the CDR3 is TGTGCCAGCAGTTATGGAGGATTACCTAGCAATCAGCCCCAGCATTTT.

This clonotype was seen ten or more times. The chain combines TRBV10-3 with TRBJ2-1; the match to TRBD2 covers 9 bases. The germline gives CDR1 ENHRY, CDR2 SYGVKD. The V gene end was trimmed by 2 bases and the J gene end by 3 bases; junction bases not matched to a gene: 5. The CDR3 is 16 residues long. This chain's CDR3 is CAISEGTSQFYNEQFF. For the CDR3, the DNA is TGTGCCATCAGTGAGGGGACTAGCCAGTTCTACAATGAGCAGTTCTTC.

This rearrangement joins TRBV28 to TRBJ2-6, with 7 bases identical to TRBD2. V dropped 5 bases and J dropped 4; count of bases not matched to a gene: 5. Germline V lookup: CDR1 MDHEN, CDR2 SYDVKM. This CDR3 has 15 amino acids. This CDR3 is CASSPGGSGANVLTF. The CDR3 DNA reads TGTGCCAGCAGTCCCGGGGGGTCCGGGGCCAACGTCCTGACTTTC.

This clonotype was found many times. The J gene is TRBJ2-3, the V gene TRBV12-3 or TRBV12-4, with D possibly being TRBD1 (5 bases). The V end lost 3 bases, the J end lost 0 bases, and 7 bases lay between the germline ends. This CDR3 has 14 residues. The CDR3 DNA sequence: TGTGCCAGCAGTTTCGACAGAAGCACAGATACGCAGTATTTT. This translates into CASSFDRSTDTQYF.

This chain uses TRBV11-2 with TRBJ1-1, with D possibly TRBD1 on 5 matching bases. The germline V gene has CDR1 SGHAT and CDR2 FQNNGV. Deletions cut 5 bases from V and 1 base from J, with 14 bases between. This CDR3 has 15 amino acids. CDR3 in amino acids: CASSQGRHTNTEAFF. For the CDR3, the DNA is TGTGCCAGCAGCCAGGGACGGCATACGAACACTGAAGCTTTCTTT.

V is TRBV9 and J is TRBJ2-4, with 9 bases aligning to TRBD1. This CDR3 has 16 amino acids. The germline V gene encodes CDR1 SGDLS and CDR2 YYNGEE. The ends lost 3 bases at V and 1 base at J; junction bases unmatched: 5. CDR3 amino acids: CASSAGQGSAKNIQYF. Written as DNA, the CDR3 is TGTGCCAGCAGCGCCGGACAGGGGTCGGCCAAAAACATTCAGTACTTC.

This clonotype was seen many times. The CDR3 sequence: CASSPSGLAGVEQFF. CDR3 coding DNA: TGTGCCAGCAGCCCGTCGGGACTAGCGGGAGTTGAGCAGTTCTTC. The J gene is TRBJ2-1, the V gene TRBV11-2; TRBD2 agrees at 14 bases. Germline CDR1 reads SGHAT; CDR2 reads FQNNGV. V lost 5 bases and J lost 9; bases outside the gene matches: 6. There are 15 residues in the CDR3.

This chain joins TRBV19 and TRBJ2-1; D remains ambiguous. CDR1 LNHDA and CDR2 SQIVND come from the germline V gene (reference sequence). CDR3 length: 12 amino acids. V lost 6 bases to trimming and J lost 7 bases, with 10 bases between them. For the CDR3, the DNA is TGTGCCAGTAGCATGCTAGGTAATGAGCAGTTCTTC. Translating it yields CASSMLGNEQFF.

A few counts support this clonotype. V usage is TRBV5-1 and J usage is TRBJ2-6; 14 bases are shared with TRBD2. Looked up from germline, CDR1 is SGHRS and CDR2 is YFSETQ. V was pared by 4 bases and J by 4 bases, with 13 bases of the junction left unmatched. The CDR3 has 20 amino acids. The CDR3 spells CASSMGSGLAGAGGANVLTF. The CDR3 DNA reads TGCGCCAGCAGCATGGGATCGGGACTAGCGGGAGCAGGAGGGGCCAACGTCCTGACTTTC.

This clonotype was counted many times. The gene calls are TRBV5-1 and TRBJ2-7; perhaps TRBD1 as D (6 bases). The CDR3 runs 14 residues. Trimming pared 5 bases from V and 2 bases from J, leaving 14 bases between. Per germline, CDR1 SGHRS and CDR2 YFSETQ. The CDR3 region is CASSRGHATYEQYF. CDR3 nucleotides: TGCGCCAGCAGTCGGGGACACGCGACCTACGAGCAGTACTTC.

This clonotype was seen a handful of times. The chain combines TRBV9 with TRBJ2-2; TRBD2 matches at 7 bases. Trimming cost V 3 bases and J 4 bases; bases outside gene matches: 3. The germline V gene encodes CDR1 SGDLS and CDR2 YYNGEE. The CDR3 has 14 amino acids. DNA of the CDR3: TGTGCCAGCAGCGCGAGCGGGGTCACCGGGGAGCTGTTTTTT. This translates into CASSASGVTGELFF.